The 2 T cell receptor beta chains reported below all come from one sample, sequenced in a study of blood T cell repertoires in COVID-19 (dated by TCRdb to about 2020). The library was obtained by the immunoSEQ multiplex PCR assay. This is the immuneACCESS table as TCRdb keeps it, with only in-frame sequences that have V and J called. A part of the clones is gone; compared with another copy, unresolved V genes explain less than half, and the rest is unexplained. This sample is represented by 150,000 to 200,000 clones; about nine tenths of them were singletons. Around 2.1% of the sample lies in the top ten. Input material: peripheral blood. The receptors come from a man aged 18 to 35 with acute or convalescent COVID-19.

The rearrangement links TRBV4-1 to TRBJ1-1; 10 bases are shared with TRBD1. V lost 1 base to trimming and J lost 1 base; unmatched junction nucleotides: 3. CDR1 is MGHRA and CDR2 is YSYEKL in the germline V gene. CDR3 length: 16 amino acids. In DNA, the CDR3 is TGCGCCAGCAGCCAAGTGGGACAGGGGACGAACACTGAAGCTTTCTTT. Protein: CASSQVGQGTNTEAFF.

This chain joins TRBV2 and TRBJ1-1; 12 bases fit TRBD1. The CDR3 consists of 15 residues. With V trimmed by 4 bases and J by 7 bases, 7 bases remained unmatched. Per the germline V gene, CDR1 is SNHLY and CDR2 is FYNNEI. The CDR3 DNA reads TGTGCCAGCAGTGTAGCGGGACAGGGGGCTGGTGAAGCTTTCTTT. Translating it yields CASSVAGQGAGEAFF.